This T cell receptor beta chain was sequenced in a study of blood T cells in healthy people across ages. Overall study context: In model experiments, template switching was able to capture about one barcoded beta molecule for every two T cells that were present.

In regard to this clonotype: Germline is not matched at one junction end, which may reflect a read error.

For the second PCR, which ran for about 7 to 12 cycles, a sample-barcoded 5' primer and a J-beta primer mix were used. Each TCR beta cDNA got a 12-nucleotide random molecular identifier. TCRdb re-analysed the 5' RACE reads in MiXCR, keeping a single row per CDR3 protein. The profile shows 850,000 to 1,000,000 distinct CDR3 sequences, 51% of them singletons. Germline V gives CDR1 SGHAT, CDR2 FQNNGV. This CDR3 region has 12 residues. The TCR sequence derives from a woman in her sixties in good health. The V gene is TRBV11-2, the J gene TRBJ1-2; no clear D gene. Sequencing was carried out using blood. The CDR3, as DNA: TGTGCCAGCAGCTTGGACGGAACCGGCTGCACCTTC. Its protein is CASSLDGTGCTF.